This T cell receptor (beta chain) was obtained from a study of T cell repertoires in cytomegalovirus infection. Overall study: From public TCR beta signatures came an indication of both CMV infection and matching HLA type.

V lost 0 bases to trimming and J lost 10 bases, with 13 bases between them. The germline CDR1 and CDR2 sequences are MNHNY and SVGAGI (reference sequence). The CDR3 loop spans 14 amino acids. On this clonotype: Its antigen is not known.

Study-wide points: Accumulated public TCR beta family frequency recognized individuals carrying CMV together with the relevant HLA. The response measured ex vivo was dominated by TCR beta clonotypes (HLA-C-restricted and CMV-specific).

TCRdb ran MiXCR on the reads and lists one entry per CDR3 protein. The sample holds 150,000 to 200,000 distinct CDR3 sequences, 28% seen once. The sequence was obtained from a human donor in good health (CMV status not recorded). Some clones in this sample may be carry-over from other donors' samples. Sequencing was performed on PBMCs. The chain recombines TRBV6-6 with TRBJ1-5; unclear D gene. The CDR3 spells CASSYSTLVGPQHF. CDR3 nucleotides: TGTGCCAGCAGTTACTCGACCTTAGTAGGACCCCAGCATTTT.